A single sample gave rise to the 9 T cell receptor beta chains below, sequenced in a study of blood T cells in healthy people across ages. The authors ran a second PCR of roughly 6 to 11 cycles using a sample-barcoded 5' primer and a J-beta primer mix. TCRdb reprocessed the 5' RACE reads via MiXCR and lists one record per CDR3 protein. Found here are fewer than 900,000 distinct CDR3 sequences, 35% to 40% of them singletons; the top ten hold about an eighth. The sequenced material came from blood. The receptors stem from a man aged 18 to 29 in good health.

In its sample, this clonotype was seen a few times. The chain combines TRBV9 with TRBJ2-5; 9 bases line up with TRBD1. J gave up 11 bases and V 3 bases, and 17 bases lay outside the gene matches. Per the germline V gene, CDR1 is SGDLS and CDR2 is YYNGEE. This CDR3 is 16 amino acids long. This CDR3 is CASSDRRDRVFNEQYF. Written as DNA, the CDR3 is TGTGCCAGCAGCGACCGACGGGACAGGGTTTTCAATGAGCAGTACTTC.

The chain joins TRBV9 to TRBJ2-1; tentatively, D is TRBD2 (6 bases). Looked up from germline, CDR1 is SGDLS and CDR2 is YYNGEE. The CDR3 covers 13 residues. V lost 3 bases, J lost 13 bases, and 17 bases lay in between. The CDR3 is CASSGSGTHTQFF. Written as DNA, the CDR3 is TGTGCCAGCAGCGGCTCCGGGACTCATACACAGTTCTTC.

J is TRBJ2-3 and V is TRBV28; 12 nucleotides match TRBD2. V gave up 5 bases and J gave up 2 bases; unmatched junction bases: 17. Germline lookup yields CDR1 MDHEN and CDR2 SYDVKM. CDR3 size: 20 residues. The chain's CDR3 is CASSPPPGVLAGGYTDTQYF. Here the CDR3 DNA reads TGTGCCAGCAGTCCCCCCCCAGGGGTTCTAGCGGGGGGGTACACAGATACGCAGTATTTT.

This clonotype appeared many times. The chain is built from TRBV7-2 and TRBJ1-6; no clear D gene. Germline lookup yields CDR1 SGHTA and CDR2 FQGNSA. The CDR3 is 12 residues long. Trimming took 5 bases from V and 8 from J, leaving 7 bases between them. CDR3 amino acids: CASSGGDSPLHF. DNA for the CDR3: TGTGCCAGCAGCGGAGGAGATTCACCCCTCCACTTT.

About this clonotype itself: The junction and the germline gene differ at one end; a read error may be behind it. The gene calls are TRBV6-2 or TRBV6-3 and TRBJ2-1, with D perhaps given as TRBD1 or TRBD2 (6 bases each). CDR3 length: 15 residues. CDR1 MNHEY and CDR2 SVGEGT come from the germline V gene. The CDR3 loop is CASSPGTSWDNKQFF. The CDR3 coding sequence is TGTGCCAGCAGCCCCGGGACTTCCTGGGACAATAAGCAGTTCTTC.

The V and J genes are TRBV20-1 and TRBJ2-1; 7 nucleotides align to TRBD2. The CDR3 sequence is 12 residues long. The V gene's germline CDR1 is DFQATT and CDR2 SNEGSKA (reference sequence). V shed 4 bases, J shed 9 bases, and the junction held 6 bases outside the gene matches. Here the CDR3 reads CSAKRGVTEQFF. DNA of the CDR3: TGCAGTGCTAAGCGGGGTGTCACTGAGCAGTTCTTC.

This chain uses TRBV5-1 with TRBJ2-2, with 7 positions matching TRBD2. CDR1 SGHRS and CDR2 YFSETQ come from the germline V gene. The CDR3 is made up of 17 amino acids. V was clipped by 3 bases and J by 0 bases; unmatched bases: 8. The CDR3 sequence is CASSSDPGTTNTGELFF. The CDR3 DNA reads as TGCGCCAGCAGCTCTGACCCCGGGACTACGAACACCGGGGAGCTGTTTTTT.

The rearrangement uses TRBV6-2 or TRBV6-3 and TRBJ1-1; tentative D call: TRBD1 (5 bases). Germline V gene sequence: CDR1 MNHEY, CDR2 SVGEGT. The CDR3 has 15 amino acids. Trimming left V 2 bases short and J 1 base short, with 11 bases between. CDR3 amino acids: CASSYGGAQNTEAFF. In DNA, the CDR3 is TGTGCCAGCAGTTACGGTGGGGCCCAGAACACTGAAGCTTTCTTT.

The sample holds many counts of this clonotype. The chain carries TRBV9 and TRBJ2-3, with a tentative D call TRBD1 (6 bases). The CDR3 runs to 14 residues. Looked up from germline, CDR1 is SGDLS and CDR2 is YYNGEE. Trimming cost V 4 bases and J 4 bases, with 13 bases left between them. CDR3 amino acids: CASSLQGSADTQYF. The CDR3 nucleotides read TGTGCCAGCAGCCTACAGGGTTCGGCAGATACGCAGTATTTT.